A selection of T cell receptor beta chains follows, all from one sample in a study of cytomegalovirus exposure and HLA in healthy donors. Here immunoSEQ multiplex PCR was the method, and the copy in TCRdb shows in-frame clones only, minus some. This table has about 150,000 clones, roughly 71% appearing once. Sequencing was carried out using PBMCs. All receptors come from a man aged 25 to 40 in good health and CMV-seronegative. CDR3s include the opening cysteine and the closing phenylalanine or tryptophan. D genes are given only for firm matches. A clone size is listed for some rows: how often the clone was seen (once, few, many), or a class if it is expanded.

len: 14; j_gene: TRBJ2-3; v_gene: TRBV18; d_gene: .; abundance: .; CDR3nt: TGTGCCAGCTCACCGAGGCGGGAAATAGATACGCAGTATTTT; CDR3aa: CASSPRREIDTQYF
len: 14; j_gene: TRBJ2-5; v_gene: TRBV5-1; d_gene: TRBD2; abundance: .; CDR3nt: TGCGCCAGCAGCCCCGGACTAGCGGGAGAGACCCAGTACTTC; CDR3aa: CASSPGLAGETQYF
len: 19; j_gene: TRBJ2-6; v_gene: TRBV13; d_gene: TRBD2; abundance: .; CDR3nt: TGTGCCAGCAGCACCCGCGAGGGTGGGGAGGGCTCTGGGGCCAACGGCCTGACTTTC; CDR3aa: CASSTREGGEGSGANGLTF
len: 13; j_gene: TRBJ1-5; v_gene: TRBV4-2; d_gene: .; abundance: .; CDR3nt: TGTGCCAGCAGCCAAGATCTCGTCAGGCCCCAGCATTTT; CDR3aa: CASSQDLVRPQHF
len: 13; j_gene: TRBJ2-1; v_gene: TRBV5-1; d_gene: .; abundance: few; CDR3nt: TGCGCCAGCAGCTTGGATCCGGGTAATGAGCAGTTCTTC; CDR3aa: CASSLDPGNEQFF
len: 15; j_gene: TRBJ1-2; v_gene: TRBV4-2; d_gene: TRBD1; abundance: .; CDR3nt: TGTGCCAGCAGCCAAGGACAGGGAGGATACTATGGCTACACCTTC; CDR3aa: CASSQGQGGYYGYTF
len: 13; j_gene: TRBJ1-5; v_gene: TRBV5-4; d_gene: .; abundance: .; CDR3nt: TGTGCCAGCACCACCGGGCCAGGGGAGCCCCAGCATTTT; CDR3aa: CASTTGPGEPQHF
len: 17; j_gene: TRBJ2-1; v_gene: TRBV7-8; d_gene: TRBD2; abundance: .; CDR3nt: TGTGCCAGCAGCTTAAGGTCTAGCGGGAGAGGAAACAATGAGCAGTTCTTC; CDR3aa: CASSLRSSGRGNNEQFF
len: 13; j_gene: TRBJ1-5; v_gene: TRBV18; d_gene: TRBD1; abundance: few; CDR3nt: TGTGCCAGCTCACGGGCAGGGGGGCAGCCCCAGCATTTT; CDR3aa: CASSRAGGQPQHF
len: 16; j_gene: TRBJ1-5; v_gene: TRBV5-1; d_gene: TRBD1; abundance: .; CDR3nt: TGCGCCAGCAGCTTGGGCGGAGGGACAGGGGATCAGCCCCAGCATTTT; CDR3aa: CASSLGGGTGDQPQHF
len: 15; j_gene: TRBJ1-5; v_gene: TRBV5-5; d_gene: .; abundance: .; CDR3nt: TGTGCCAGCAGCTTGAGGGGTGGGAGCAATCAGCCCCAGCATTTT; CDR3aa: CASSLRGGSNQPQHF
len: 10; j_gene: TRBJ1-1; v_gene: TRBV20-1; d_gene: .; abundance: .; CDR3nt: TGCAGTGCTACTACAGGCGAAGCTTTCTTT; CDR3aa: CSATTGEAFF
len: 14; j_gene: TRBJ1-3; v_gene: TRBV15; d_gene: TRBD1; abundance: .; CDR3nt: TGTGCCACCAGCAGAGGGGACAGTGGAAACACCATATATTTT; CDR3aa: CATSRGDSGNTIYF